A selection of T cell receptor beta chains follows, all from one sample in a study of shared clonotypes between healthy human individuals. Assay: immunoSEQ multiplex PCR; the TCRdb copy retains only in-frame clones and omits some. The table shows some 1.4 million clones, with approximately 97% occurring only once. The sequenced sample was naive CD4+ T cells sorted from blood. These receptors all stem from a man aged 25-45 years in good health. Each CDR3 is given with its conserved first and last residue. D genes are given only for firm matches. Only some rows state a clone size, as once, few, many or a class for expanded clones.

>few|TRBJ1-5|-|TRBV2
CASAPDQQPQHF
TGTGCCAGTGCCCCAGATCAACAGCCCCAGCATTTT
>-|TRBJ2-7|TRBD2|TRBV6-6
CASSSALAGGSYEQYF
TGTGCCAGCAGTTCGGCATTAGCGGGAGGTAGCTACGAGCAGTACTTC
>-|TRBJ2-1|-|TRBV10-2
CASSDQGTNNEQFF
TGCGCCAGCAGTGACCAGGGAACTAACAATGAGCAGTTCTTC
>-|TRBJ1-5|-|TRBV25-1
CASRGMPNQPQHF
TGTGCCAGCAGGGGGATGCCAAATCAGCCCCAGCATTTT
>-|TRBJ2-5|-|TRBV25-1
CASSEVGARYF
TGTGCCAGCAGTGAGGTGGGGGCAAGGTACTTC
>few|TRBJ1-1|TRBD1|TRBV7-9
CASSALDRDTEAFF
TGTGCCAGCAGCGCCCTCGACAGGGACACTGAAGCTTTCTTT
>-|TRBJ2-5|TRBD2|TRBV27
CASSSTSGTETQYF
TGTGCCAGCAGTTCGACTAGCGGGACGGAGACCCAGTACTTC
>-|TRBJ1-4|TRBD1|TRBV30
CAWSQETGATNEKLFF
TGTGCCTGGAGTCAAGAAACAGGGGCAACTAATGAAAAACTGTTTTTT
>-|TRBJ2-1|TRBD2|TRBV9
CASSVSGRGLNEQFF
TGTGCCAGCAGCGTTAGCGGGAGGGGGCTCAATGAGCAGTTCTTC
>-|TRBJ2-7|-|TRBV5-1
CASSVTVPSYEQYF
TGCGCCAGCAGCGTAACAGTGCCATCCTACGAGCAGTACTTC
>-|TRBJ2-1|TRBD2|TRBV25-1
CASSDRLAGVINEQFF
TGTGCCAGCAGTGACAGGCTAGCGGGAGTAATTAATGAGCAGTTCTTC
>-|TRBJ2-2|-|TRBV28
CASSLSIRAGELFF
TGTGCCAGCAGTTTAAGTATACGCGCCGGGGAGCTGTTTTTT
>-|TRBJ2-7|-|TRBV28
CASSYPSYEQYF
TGTGCCAGCAGTTACCCTTCCTACGAGCAGTACTTC
>-|TRBJ1-1|-|TRBV19
CASSIGGGDAEAFF
TGTGCCAGTAGTATTGGCGGGGGGGACGCTGAAGCTTTCTTT
>-|TRBJ1-5|TRBD1|TRBV18
CASSPPGGHNQPQHF
TGTGCCAGCTCACCACCAGGGGGCCACAATCAGCCCCAGCATTTT
>-|TRBJ1-4|TRBD1|TRBV7-2
CASSLEDRGANEKLFF
TGTGCCAGCAGCTTAGAAGACAGGGGCGCTAATGAAAAACTGTTTTTT
>-|TRBJ2-7|TRBD1|TRBV7-6
CASSLGQGVSYEQYF
TGTGCCAGCAGCTTAGGACAGGGGGTCTCCTACGAGCAGTACTTC
>once|TRBJ1-5|TRBD1|TRBV7-8
CASSSRDRGRGRPQHF
TGTGCCAGCAGCAGCCGGGACAGGGGGCGAGGTCGGCCCCAGCATTTT
>-|TRBJ1-1|TRBD1|TRBV30
CASTTGRTEAFF
TGTGCCTCAACGACAGGGCGGACTGAAGCTTTCTTT
>-|TRBJ2-2|-|TRBV5-1
CASSLGRTALPSYTGELFF
TGCGCCAGCAGCTTGGGTCGGACAGCCCTACCAAGTTACACCGGGGAGCTGTTTTTT
>-|TRBJ2-7|-|TRBV30
CACEQGSYEQYF
TGTGCCTGCGAACAGGGCTCCTACGAGCAGTACTTC
>-|TRBJ1-2|-|TRBV7-8
CASSLPPRGKVYGYTF
TGTGCCAGCAGCTTACCCCCCCGGGGAAAGGTCTATGGCTACACCTTC
>-|TRBJ2-7|-|TRBV19
CASSSADVSYEQYF
TGTGCCAGTAGTTCAGCGGACGTCTCCTACGAGCAGTACTTC
>-|TRBJ2-2|-|TRBV29-1
CSVLGPANTGELFF
TGCAGCGTTTTGGGACCCGCGAACACCGGGGAGCTGTTTTTT
>-|TRBJ1-5|-|TRBV27
CASSGGGNSNQPQHF
TGTGCCAGCTCAGGCGGGGGTAATAGCAATCAGCCCCAGCATTTT
>-|TRBJ2-1|-|TRBV5-1
CASSPGTHYNEQFF
TGCGCCAGCAGCCCCGGGACACACTACAATGAGCAGTTCTTC
>once|TRBJ2-7|TRBD1|TRBV5-6
CASSLFRDRGHEQYF
TGTGCCAGCAGCTTGTTTAGGGACAGGGGCCACGAGCAGTACTTC
>-|TRBJ2-7|-|TRBV6-5
CASSPTRWNEQYF
TGTGCCAGCAGCCCAACTAGATGGAACGAGCAGTACTTC
>-|TRBJ1-2|TRBD1|TRBV15
CATGGDRRNYGYTF
TGTGCCACCGGTGGGGACAGGAGAAACTATGGCTACACCTTC
>-|TRBJ2-5|-|TRBV7-7
CASSLGPTGIQETQYF
TGTGCCAGCAGCTTGGGCCCGACGGGGATCCAAGAGACCCAGTACTTC
>-|TRBJ2-2|TRBD1|TRBV28
CASSLVGTGNTGELFF
TGTGCCAGCAGTTTAGTCGGGACAGGGAACACCGGGGAGCTGTTTTTT
>-|TRBJ1-1|TRBD1|TRBV5-4
CASSLVAVGQGAEAFF
TGTGCCAGCAGCTTGGTTGCTGTGGGACAGGGAGCCGAAGCTTTCTTT
>-|TRBJ2-6|-|TRBV5-1
CASSAHGTGANVLTF
TGCGCCAGCAGCGCGCATGGGACTGGGGCCAACGTCCTGACTTTC
>-|TRBJ2-3|-|TRBV28
CASSLGLLGGQADTQYF
TGTGCCAGCAGTTTAGGACTACTCGGGGGCCAAGCAGATACGCAGTATTTT
>-|TRBJ1-4|-|TRBV5-1
CASSLYSRNEKLFF
TGCGCCAGCAGCTTGTACAGCCGAAATGAAAAACTGTTTTTT
>-|TRBJ2-3|-|TRBV29-1
CSVVRMAGLATDTQYF
TGCAGCGTTGTTCGTATGGCTGGGCTCGCCACAGATACGCAGTATTTT
>-|TRBJ1-1|-|TRBV2
CASSEQGSTTEAFF
TGTGCCAGCAGTGAACAGGGCAGCACCACTGAAGCTTTCTTT
>-|TRBJ2-5|-|TRBV9
CASSGSPQETQYF
TGTGCCAGCAGCGGATCCCCCCAAGAGACCCAGTACTTC
>-|TRBJ2-5|TRBD2|TRBV7-7
CASSPSTSGRGETQYF
TGTGCCAGCAGCCCTTCGACTAGCGGGAGAGGAGAGACCCAGTACTTC
>-|TRBJ1-1|-|TRBV10-3
CAIRQGMNTEAFF
TGTGCCATCAGACAGGGAATGAACACTGAAGCTTTCTTT